A selection of T cell receptor beta chains follows, all from one sample in a study of cytotoxic CD8 clonotypes in ibrutinib-treated CLL. The assay was immunoSEQ multiplex PCR, and TCRdb's table has in-frame clones only and misses some. The table shows around 250,000 clones, with 70% occurring only once. Sequenced material: PBMCs, taken after 24 months of ibrutinib treatment. These receptors were taken from a human donor with chronic lymphocytic leukemia. The CDR3 runs from the conserved cysteine through the conserved F or W. The order of the fields is D gene, J gene, clone size, V gene, CDR3 DNA, CDR3 protein. A D gene is named only where the DNA matches it firmly. Size values are once, few and many counts, or a class for expanded clones, and some rows have none.

TRBD2	TRBJ2-7	NA	TRBV5-1	TGCGCCAGCAGCCTGGACGGAGGGCTAGCGGGTATCTACGAGCAGTACTTC	CASSLDGGLAGIYEQYF
NA	TRBJ2-2	NA	TRBV5-4	TGTGCCAGCAGCTTGGTCCGGGCGGGGACCGGGGAGCTGTTTTTT	CASSLVRAGTGELFF
NA	TRBJ2-7	NA	TRBV9	TGTGCCAGCAGCTCCGAACCCCAGGGGCCGTGGCAGTACTTC	CASSSEPQGPWQYF
NA	TRBJ2-7	NA	TRBV7-2	TGTGCCAGCAGCGTTATGGGGACGACCTACGAGCAGTACTTC	CASSVMGTTYEQYF
TRBD1	TRBJ2-5	once	TRBV19	TGTGCCAGTAGTATAGAAGACAGGGGACGAGAGACCCAGTACTTC	CASSIEDRGRETQYF
TRBD1	TRBJ2-4	NA	TRBV9	TGTGCCAGCAGCGCGCAGGGGGTGAACATTCAGTACTTC	CASSAQGVNIQYF
TRBD1	TRBJ1-1	NA	TRBV11-2	TGTGCCAGCAGCCCGACAGGGGAGGGTGAAGCTTTCTTT	CASSPTGEGEAFF
NA	TRBJ2-7	few	TRBV6-5	TGTGCCAGCAGTTACTCACAGAAACCCTACGAGCAGTACTTC	CASSYSQKPYEQYF
NA	TRBJ1-5	NA	TRBV5-6	TGTGCCAGCAGCTTGACGGGACAGCCCCAGCATTTT	CASSLTGQPQHF
NA	TRBJ1-2	NA	TRBV5-8	TGTGCCAGCAGCTTGGGTTCGTATGGCTACACCTTC	CASSLGSYGYTF
NA	TRBJ2-7	few	TRBV9	TGTGCCAGCAGCGAAGGCGGGGACTACGAGCAGTACTTC	CASSEGGDYEQYF
NA	TRBJ2-1	few	TRBV6-5	TGTGCCAGCACTCCTCGAGGGGTATACAATGAACAGTTCTTC	CASTPRGVYNEQFF
NA	TRBJ1-5	NA	TRBV27	TGTGCCAGCAGTTTGTGGCGGGGCCAGCCCCAGCATTTT	CASSLWRGQPQHF
NA	TRBJ1-5	few	TRBV6-5	TGTGCCAGCAGTTACTCTAGCACTCTGGAGCAGCCCCAGCATTTT	CASSYSSTLEQPQHF
NA	TRBJ2-1	few	TRBV18	TGTGCCAGCTCACCGAGTAATGAGCAGTTCTTC	CASSPSNEQFF
NA	TRBJ2-3	NA	TRBV7-2	TGTGCCAGCAGCTTGCAGGGAGATACGCAGTATTTT	CASSLQGDTQYF
NA	TRBJ1-1	once	TRBV11-2	TGTGCCAGCAGCTTCGGGGGGCGCGACCGGACTGAAGCTTTCTTT	CASSFGGRDRTEAFF
TRBD1	TRBJ2-5	NA	TRBV7-3	TGTGCCAGCAGCACGACAGGGGACCAAGAGACCCAGTACTTC	CASSTTGDQETQYF
NA	TRBJ2-2	few	TRBV11-1	TGTGCCAGCAGCCCCCCCAACACCGGGGAGCTGTTTTTT	CASSPPNTGELFF
NA	TRBJ2-3	NA	TRBV6-5	TGTGCCAGCAGTTACGGCGGGTGGGCCACGGATACGCAGTATTTT	CASSYGGWATDTQYF
NA	TRBJ1-1	NA	TRBV7-6	TGTGCCAGCAGCCCCCGCCCCGCATTGAACACTGAAGCTTTCTTT	CASSPRPALNTEAFF
TRBD1	TRBJ1-5	NA	TRBV18	TGTGCCAGCTCACCTACGCTTGCAGGGGGGCATCAGCCCCAGCATTTT	CASSPTLAGGHQPQHF